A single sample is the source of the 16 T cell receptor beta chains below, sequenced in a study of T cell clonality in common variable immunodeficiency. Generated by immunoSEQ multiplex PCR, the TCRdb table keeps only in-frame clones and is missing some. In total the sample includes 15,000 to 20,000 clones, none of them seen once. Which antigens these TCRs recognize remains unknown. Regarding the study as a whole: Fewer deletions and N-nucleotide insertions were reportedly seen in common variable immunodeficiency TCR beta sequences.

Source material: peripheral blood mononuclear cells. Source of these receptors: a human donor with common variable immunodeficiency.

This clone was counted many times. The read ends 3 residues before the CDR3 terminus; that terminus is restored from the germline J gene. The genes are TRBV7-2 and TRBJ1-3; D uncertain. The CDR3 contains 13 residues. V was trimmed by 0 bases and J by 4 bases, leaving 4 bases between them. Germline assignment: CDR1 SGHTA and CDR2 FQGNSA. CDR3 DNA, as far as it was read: TGTGCCAGCAGCTTAGCCCTAGGAAACACC. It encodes CASSLALGNT. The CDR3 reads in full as CASSLALGNTIYF.

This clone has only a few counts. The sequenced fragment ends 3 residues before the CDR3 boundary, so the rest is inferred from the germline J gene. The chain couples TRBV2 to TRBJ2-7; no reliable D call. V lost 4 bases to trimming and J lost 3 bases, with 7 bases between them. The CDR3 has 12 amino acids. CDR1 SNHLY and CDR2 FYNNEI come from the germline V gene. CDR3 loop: CASSVSVYEQYF. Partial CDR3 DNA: TGTGCCAGCAGTGTATCGGTCTACGAG.

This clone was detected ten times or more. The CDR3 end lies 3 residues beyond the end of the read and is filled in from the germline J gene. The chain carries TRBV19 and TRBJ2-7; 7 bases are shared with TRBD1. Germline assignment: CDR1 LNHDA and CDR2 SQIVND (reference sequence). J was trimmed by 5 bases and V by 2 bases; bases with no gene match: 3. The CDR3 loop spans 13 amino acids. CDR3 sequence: CASSIRGRDEQYF. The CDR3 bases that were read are TGTGCCAGTAGTATAAGGGGGCGGGACGAG.

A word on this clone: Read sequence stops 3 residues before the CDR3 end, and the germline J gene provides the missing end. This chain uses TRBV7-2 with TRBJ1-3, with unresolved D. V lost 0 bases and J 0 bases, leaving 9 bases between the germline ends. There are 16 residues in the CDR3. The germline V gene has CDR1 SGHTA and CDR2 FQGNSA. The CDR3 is CASSLAADFSGNTIYF. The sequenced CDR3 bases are TGTGCCAGCAGCTTAGCGGCAGACTTCTCTGGAAACACC.

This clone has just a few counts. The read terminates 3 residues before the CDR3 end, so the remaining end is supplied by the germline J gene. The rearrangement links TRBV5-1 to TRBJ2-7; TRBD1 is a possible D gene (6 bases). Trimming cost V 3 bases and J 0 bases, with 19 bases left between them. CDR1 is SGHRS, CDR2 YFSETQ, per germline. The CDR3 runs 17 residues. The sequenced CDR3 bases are TGCGCCAGCAGCTCCACGACCGGGACACTAAGCTCCTACGAG. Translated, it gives CASSSTTGTLSSYE. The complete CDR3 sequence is CASSSTTGTLSSYEQYF.

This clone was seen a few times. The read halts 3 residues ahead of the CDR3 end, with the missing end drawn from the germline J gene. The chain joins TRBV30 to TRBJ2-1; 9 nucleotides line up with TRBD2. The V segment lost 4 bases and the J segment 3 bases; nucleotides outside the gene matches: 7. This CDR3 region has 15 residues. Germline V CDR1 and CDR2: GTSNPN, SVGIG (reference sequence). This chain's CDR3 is CAWTVGTSSYNEQFF. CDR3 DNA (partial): TGTGCCTGGACCGTCGGGACTAGCAGCTACAATGAG.

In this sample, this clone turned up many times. The covered CDR3 bases are TGTGCCAGCAGTTTCGCCGGGGACACTGAA. This codes for CASSFAGDTE. The complete CDR3 protein is CASSFAGDTEAFF. The chain has TRBV12-3 or TRBV12-4 and TRBJ1-1; D not resolved. Coverage ceases 3 residues before the CDR3 finishes, and the germline J gene fills in the end. This CDR3 has 13 amino acids. Trimming stripped 3 bases from V and 3 bases from J, with 8 bases between.

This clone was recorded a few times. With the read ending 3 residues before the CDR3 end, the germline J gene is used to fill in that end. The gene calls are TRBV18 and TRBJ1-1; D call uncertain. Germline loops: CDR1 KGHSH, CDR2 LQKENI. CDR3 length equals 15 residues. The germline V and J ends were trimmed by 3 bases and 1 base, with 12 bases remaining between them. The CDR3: CASSPLTAGNTEAFF. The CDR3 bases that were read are TGTGCCAGCTCACCTCTTACGGCGGGGAACACTGAA.

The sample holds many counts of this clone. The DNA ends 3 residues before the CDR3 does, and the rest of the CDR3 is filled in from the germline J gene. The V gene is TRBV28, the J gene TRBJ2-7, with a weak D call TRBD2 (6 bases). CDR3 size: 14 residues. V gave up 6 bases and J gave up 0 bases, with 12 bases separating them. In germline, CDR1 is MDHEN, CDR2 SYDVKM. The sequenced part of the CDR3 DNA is TGTGCCAGCAGGGGACTCTCGAGCTCCTACGAG. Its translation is CASRGLSSSYE. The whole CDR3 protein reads CASRGLSSSYEQYF.

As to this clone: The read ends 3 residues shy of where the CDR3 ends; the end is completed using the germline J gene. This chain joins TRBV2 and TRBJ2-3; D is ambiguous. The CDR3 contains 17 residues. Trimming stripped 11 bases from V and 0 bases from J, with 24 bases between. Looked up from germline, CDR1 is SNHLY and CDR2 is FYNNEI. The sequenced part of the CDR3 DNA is TGTGCCTTACGTTCGGCAGGTCCAATTGTTAGCACAGATACG. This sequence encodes CALRSAGPIVSTDT. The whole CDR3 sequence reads CALRSAGPIVSTDTQYF.

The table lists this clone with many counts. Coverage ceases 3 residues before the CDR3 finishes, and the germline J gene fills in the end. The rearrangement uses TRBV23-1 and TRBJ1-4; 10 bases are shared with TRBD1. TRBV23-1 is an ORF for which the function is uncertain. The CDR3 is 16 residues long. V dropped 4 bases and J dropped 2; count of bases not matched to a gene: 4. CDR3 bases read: TGCGCCAGCAGTCTGCTGACAGGGGGCACTAATGAAAAA. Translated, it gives CASSLLTGGTNEK. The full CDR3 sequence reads CASSLLTGGTNEKLFF.

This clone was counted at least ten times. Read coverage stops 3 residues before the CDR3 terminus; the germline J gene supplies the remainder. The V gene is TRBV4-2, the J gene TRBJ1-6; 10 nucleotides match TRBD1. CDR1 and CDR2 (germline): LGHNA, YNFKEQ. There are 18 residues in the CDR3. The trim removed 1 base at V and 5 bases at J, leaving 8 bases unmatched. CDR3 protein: CASSQVGWGTGDNSPLHF. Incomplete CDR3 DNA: TGTGCCAGCAGCCAAGTTGGGTGGGGGACAGGGGATAATTCACCC.

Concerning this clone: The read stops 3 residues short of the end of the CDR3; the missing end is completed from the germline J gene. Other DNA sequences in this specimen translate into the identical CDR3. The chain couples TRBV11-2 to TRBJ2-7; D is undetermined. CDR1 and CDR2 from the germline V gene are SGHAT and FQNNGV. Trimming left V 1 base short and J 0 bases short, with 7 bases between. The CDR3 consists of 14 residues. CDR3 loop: CASSLGFSSYEQYF. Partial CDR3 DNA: TGTGCCAGCAGCTTAGGCTTCAGCTCCTACGAG.

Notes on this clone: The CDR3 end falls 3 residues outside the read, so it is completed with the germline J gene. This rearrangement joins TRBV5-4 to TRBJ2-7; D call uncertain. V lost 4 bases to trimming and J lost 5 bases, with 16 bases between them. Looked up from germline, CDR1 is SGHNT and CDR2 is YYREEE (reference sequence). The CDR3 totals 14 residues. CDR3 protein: CASSNEPLVHEQYF. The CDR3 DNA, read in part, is TGTGCCAGCAGCAACGAGCCCTTAGTTCACGAG.

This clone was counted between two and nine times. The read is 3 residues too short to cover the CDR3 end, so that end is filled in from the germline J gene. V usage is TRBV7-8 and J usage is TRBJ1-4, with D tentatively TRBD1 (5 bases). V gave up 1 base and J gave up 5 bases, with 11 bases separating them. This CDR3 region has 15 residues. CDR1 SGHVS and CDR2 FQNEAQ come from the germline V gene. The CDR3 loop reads CASSLDIGGNEKLFF. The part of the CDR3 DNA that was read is TGTGCCAGCAGCTTAGATATCGGGGGGAATGAAAAA.

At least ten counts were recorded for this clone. Incomplete CDR3 DNA: TGTGCCAGCAGCCTAGCAGCCCAAGAGACC. Its protein product is CASSLAAQET. The whole CDR3 reads CASSLAAQETQYF. This sequence joins TRBV7-3 and TRBJ2-5; a possible D gene is TRBD2 (5 bases). The read falls 3 residues short of the CDR3 end, and the missing part is taken from the germline J gene. Per the germline V gene, CDR1 is SGHTA and CDR2 is FQGTGA. The V end was cut by 5 bases, the J end by 1 base, with 8 bases between. This CDR3 contains 13 residues.